Sequencing of this TCR beta chain was carried out in a study of CD8+CD57+ T cells in acquired aplastic anemia. Study details: Sorted CD4+ and CD8+ cells gave an average of roughly 3 ug of DNA. Study-wide results and limits: Patients and controls shared some 29 CD8+ CDR3 sequences, which appeared highly expressed in patients and within their immunodominant clones.

Flow cytometry had shown expanded CD8+CD57+ cells in the patients chosen for sequencing. Diagnosis of severe acquired aplastic anemia applied to all patients. Patient blood was sampled before any therapy had been received. V shed 11 bases and J shed 10 bases, with 21 bases lying between them. This CDR3 contains 14 residues. CDR1 and CDR2 from the germline V gene are LNHDA and SQIVND (reference sequence). Genomic DNA, the template, was used for profiling of the TCR beta VDJ and CDR3. TCRdb recomputed calls from the reads with MiXCR, one row per CDR3 protein. The sample records 150,000 to 180,000 distinct CDR3 sequences, 52% being singletons. Regarding this clonotype: Its antigen is currently unknown.

This clonotype was sampled from a human donor with aplastic anemia. Sequenced material: sorted CD4+, CD8+, or CD8+CD57+ T cells (not recorded which) from PBMCs. This rearrangement joins TRBV19 to TRBJ1-6; a possible D gene is TRBD1 (5 bases). CDR3 sequence: CAGKPEERDSPLHF. DNA of the CDR3: TGTGCCGGTAAGCCGGAGGAAAGGGACTCACCCCTCCACTTT. Supplemented by reference TRBV19 and TRBJ1-6, the full variable domain reads DGGITQSPKYLFRKEGQNVTLSCEQNLNHDAMYWYRQDPGQGLRLIYYSQIVNDFQKGDIAEGYSVSREKKESFPLTVTSAQKNPTAFYLCAGKPEERDSPLHFGNGTRLTVT.